This section outlines one T cell receptor beta chain sequence together with its context. The V and J ends lost 3 bases and 8 bases, in that order; junction bases with no gene match: 2. CDR1 and CDR2 (germline): DFQATT, SNEGSKA (reference sequence). The CDR3 totals 11 residues. Data came from immunoSEQ multiplex PCR; TCRdb stores just in-frame clones and leaves some out. The table lists 150,000 to 200,000 clones, roughly nine tenths of them singletons. This entry comes from a study of control samples from healthy donors and cancer patients. This clonotype originated in a woman aged 25-40 years in good health. V and J are TRBV20-1 and TRBJ1-2; 8 bases are shared with TRBD1. Material: blood. CDR3 residues: CSARDRVGYTF. The CDR3 DNA reads as TGCAGTGCTAGGGACAGGGTAGGCTACACCTTC.